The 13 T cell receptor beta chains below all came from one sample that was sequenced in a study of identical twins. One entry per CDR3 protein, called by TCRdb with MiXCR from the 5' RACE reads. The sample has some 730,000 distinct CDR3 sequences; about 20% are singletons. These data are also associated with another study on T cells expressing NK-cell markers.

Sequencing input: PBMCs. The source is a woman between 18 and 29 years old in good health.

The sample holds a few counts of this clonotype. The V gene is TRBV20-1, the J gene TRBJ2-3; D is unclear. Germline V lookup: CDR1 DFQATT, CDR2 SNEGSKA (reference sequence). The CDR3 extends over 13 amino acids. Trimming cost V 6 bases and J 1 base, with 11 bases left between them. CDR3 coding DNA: TGCAGTGCCTTGGGTCCGGGCACAGATACGCAGTATTTT. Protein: CSALGPGTDTQYF.

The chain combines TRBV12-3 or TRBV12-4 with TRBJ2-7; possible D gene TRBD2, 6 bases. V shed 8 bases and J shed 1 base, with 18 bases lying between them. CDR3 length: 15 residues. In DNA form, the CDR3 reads TGTGCCAGCGGAAAGTGGGGGGTAGATTCCTACGAGCAGTACTTC. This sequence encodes CASGKWGVDSYEQYF.

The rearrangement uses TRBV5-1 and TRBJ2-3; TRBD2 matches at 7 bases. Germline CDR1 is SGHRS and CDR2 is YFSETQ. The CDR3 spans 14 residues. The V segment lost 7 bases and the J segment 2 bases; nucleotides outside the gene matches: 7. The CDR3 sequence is CASAGRLATDTQYF. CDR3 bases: TGCGCCAGCGCCGGGAGACTAGCCACAGATACGCAGTATTTT.

As DNA, the CDR3 is TGTGCCAGCACCCCTAGCGGGGGGGCCTCCTACGAGCAGTACTTC. Its translation is CASTPSGGASYEQYF. The chain couples TRBV6-1 to TRBJ2-7; 12 nucleotides line up with TRBD2. The CDR3 has 15 amino acids. Germline V gives CDR1 MNHNS, CDR2 SASEGT. J lost 0 bases, V lost 7 bases, and 4 bases had no gene match.

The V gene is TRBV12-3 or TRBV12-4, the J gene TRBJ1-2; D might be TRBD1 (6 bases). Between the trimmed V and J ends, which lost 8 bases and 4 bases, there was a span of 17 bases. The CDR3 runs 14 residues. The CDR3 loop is CASGEQGGVYGYTF. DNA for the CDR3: TGTGCCAGCGGGGAACAGGGTGGAGTCTATGGCTACACCTTC.

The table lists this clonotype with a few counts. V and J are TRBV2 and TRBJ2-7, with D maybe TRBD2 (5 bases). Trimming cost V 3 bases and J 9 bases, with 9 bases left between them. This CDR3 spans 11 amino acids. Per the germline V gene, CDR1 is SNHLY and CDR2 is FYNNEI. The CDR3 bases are TGTGCCAGCAGTGAGAGGGTTGGGCAGTACTTC. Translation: CASSERVGQYF.

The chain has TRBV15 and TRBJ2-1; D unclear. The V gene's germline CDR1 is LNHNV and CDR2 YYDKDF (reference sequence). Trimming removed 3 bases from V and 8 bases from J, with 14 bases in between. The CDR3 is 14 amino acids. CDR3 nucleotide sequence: TGTGCCACCAGCAGTGGGCTAGTGGTCCATGAGCAGTTCTTC. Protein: CATSSGLVVHEQFF.

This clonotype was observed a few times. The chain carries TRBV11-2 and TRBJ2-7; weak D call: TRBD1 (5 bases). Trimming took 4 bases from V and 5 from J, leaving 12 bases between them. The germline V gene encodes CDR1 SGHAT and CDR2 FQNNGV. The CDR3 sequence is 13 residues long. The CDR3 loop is CASSSLGRDEQYF. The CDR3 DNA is TGTGCCAGCAGCTCCCTCGGCAGGGACGAGCAGTACTTC.

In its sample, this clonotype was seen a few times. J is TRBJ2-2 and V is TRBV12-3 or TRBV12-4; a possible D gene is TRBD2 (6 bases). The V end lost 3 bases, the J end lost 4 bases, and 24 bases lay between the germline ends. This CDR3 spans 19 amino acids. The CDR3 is CASSFIAGPPVFATGELFF. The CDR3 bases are TGTGCCAGCAGTTTTATCGCGGGGCCGCCGGTTTTTGCCACCGGGGAGCTGTTTTTT.

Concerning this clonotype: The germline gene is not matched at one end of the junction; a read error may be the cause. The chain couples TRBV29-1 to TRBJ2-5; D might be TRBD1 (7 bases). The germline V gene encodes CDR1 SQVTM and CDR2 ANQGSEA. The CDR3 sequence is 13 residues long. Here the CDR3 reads CSVEPGGTETQCF. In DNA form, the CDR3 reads TGCAGCGTTGAACCAGGGGGGACGGAGACCCAGTGCTTC. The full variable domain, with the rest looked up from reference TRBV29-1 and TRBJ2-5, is SAVISQKPSRDICQRGTSLTIQCQVDSQVTMMFWYRQQPGQSLTLIATANQGSEATYESGFVIDKFPISRPNLTFSTLTVSNMSPEDSSIYLCSVEPGGTETQCFGPGTRLLVL.

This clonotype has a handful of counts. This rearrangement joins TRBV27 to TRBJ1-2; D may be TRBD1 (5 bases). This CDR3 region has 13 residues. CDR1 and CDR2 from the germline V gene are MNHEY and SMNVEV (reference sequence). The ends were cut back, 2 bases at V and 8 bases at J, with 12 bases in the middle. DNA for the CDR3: TGTGCCAGCAGTTTACTAGGGGTGGGCGGCTACACCTTC. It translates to CASSLLGVGGYTF.

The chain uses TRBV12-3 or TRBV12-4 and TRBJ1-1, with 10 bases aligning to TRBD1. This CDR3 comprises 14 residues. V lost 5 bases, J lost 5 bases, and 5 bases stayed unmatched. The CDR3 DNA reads TGTGCCAGCAGTCCCCGGGGACAGGGGACTGAAGCTTTCTTT. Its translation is CASSPRGQGTEAFF.

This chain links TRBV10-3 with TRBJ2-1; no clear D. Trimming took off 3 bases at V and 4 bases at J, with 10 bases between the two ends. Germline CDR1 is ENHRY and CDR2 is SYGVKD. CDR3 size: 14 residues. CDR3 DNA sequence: TGTGCCATCAGTGATCCAGGCGAATACAATGAGCAGTTCTTC. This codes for CAISDPGEYNEQFF.